This T cell receptor beta chain derives from a study of monozygotic twins with inflammatory bowel disease. TCRdb re-called the 5' RACE reads and catalogs CDR3 proteins one per entry, DNA excluded. This sample lists approximately 160,000 distinct CDR3 sequences; its ten largest clones have around 7%. The CDR3 loop spans 16 amino acids. The V gene's germline CDR1 is SGHDN and CDR2 FVKESK. Sequencing was performed on blood. The TCR sequence derives from a human donor with ulcerative colitis or Crohn's disease, or a healthy co-twin of an affected twin (not recorded which). The chain is built from TRBV14 and TRBJ2-1; TCRdb's D gene call, TRBD2, goes unchecked for lack of DNA. This CDR3 reads CASSLWRPLVGGEQFF.